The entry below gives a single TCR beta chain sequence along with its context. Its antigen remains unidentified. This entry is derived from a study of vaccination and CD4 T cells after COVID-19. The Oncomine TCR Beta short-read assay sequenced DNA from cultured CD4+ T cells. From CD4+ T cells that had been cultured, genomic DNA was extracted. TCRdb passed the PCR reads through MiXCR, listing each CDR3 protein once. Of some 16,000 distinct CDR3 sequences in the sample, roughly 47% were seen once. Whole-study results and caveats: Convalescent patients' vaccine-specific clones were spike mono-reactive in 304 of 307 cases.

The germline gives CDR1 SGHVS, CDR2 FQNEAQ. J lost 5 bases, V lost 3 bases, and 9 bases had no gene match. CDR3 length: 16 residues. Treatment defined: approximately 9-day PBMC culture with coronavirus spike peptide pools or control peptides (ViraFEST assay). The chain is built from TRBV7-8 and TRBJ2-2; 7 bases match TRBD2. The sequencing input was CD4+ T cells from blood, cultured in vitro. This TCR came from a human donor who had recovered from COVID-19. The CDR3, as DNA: TGTGCCAGCAGCTTGTTTATCGGGAGGAGTACCGGGGAGCTGTTTTTT. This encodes CASSLFIGRSTGELFF.